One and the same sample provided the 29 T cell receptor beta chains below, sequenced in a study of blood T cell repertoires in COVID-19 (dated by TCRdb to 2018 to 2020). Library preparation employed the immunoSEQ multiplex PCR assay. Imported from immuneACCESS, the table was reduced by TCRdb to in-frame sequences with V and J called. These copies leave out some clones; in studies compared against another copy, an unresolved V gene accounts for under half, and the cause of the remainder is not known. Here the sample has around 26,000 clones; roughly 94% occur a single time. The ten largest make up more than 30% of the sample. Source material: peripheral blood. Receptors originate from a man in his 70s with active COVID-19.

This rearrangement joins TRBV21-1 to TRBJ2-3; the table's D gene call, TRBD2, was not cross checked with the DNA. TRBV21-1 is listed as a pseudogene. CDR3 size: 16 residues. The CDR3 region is CAKTINLGGLSDTQYF. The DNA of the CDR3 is TGTGCCAAGACGATAAACCTGGGAGGGTTATCAGATACGCAGTATTTT.

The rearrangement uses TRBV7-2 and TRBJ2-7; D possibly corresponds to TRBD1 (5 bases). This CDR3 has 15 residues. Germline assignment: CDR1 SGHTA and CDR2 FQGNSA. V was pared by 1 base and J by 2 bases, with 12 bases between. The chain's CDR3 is CASSLGAGYTYEQYF. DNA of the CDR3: TGTGCCAGCAGCTTAGGTGCAGGGTATACCTACGAGCAGTACTTC.

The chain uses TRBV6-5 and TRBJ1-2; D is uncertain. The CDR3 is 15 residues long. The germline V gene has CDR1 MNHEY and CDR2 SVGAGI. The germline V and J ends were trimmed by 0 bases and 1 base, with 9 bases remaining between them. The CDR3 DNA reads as TGTGCCAGCAGTTACTCGAATCGAGTTAACTATGGCTACACCTTC. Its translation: CASSYSNRVNYGYTF.

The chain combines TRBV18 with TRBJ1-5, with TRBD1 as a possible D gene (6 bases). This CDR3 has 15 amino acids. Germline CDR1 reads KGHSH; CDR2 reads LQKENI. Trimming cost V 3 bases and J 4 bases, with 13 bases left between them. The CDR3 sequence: CASSPGLQGNQPQHF. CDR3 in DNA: TGTGCCAGCTCACCGGGATTACAGGGAAATCAGCCCCAGCATTTT.

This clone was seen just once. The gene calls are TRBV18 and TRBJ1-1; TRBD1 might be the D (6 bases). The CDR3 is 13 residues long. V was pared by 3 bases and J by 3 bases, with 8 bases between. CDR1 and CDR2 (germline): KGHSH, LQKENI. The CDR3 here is CASSPDSHTEAFF. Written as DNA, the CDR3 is TGTGCCAGCTCACCGGACAGCCACACTGAAGCTTTCTTT.

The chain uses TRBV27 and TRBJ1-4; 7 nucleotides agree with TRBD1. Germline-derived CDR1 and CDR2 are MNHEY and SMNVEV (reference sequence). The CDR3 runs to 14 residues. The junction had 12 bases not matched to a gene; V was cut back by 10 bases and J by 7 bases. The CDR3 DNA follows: TGTGCCACCAGACCCGACAGGGTTGGTGAAAAACTGTTTTTT. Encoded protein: CATRPDRVGEKLFF.

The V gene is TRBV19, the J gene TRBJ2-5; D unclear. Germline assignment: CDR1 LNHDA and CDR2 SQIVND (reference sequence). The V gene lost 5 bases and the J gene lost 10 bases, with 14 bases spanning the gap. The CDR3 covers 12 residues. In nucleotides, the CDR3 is TGTGCCAGTAGTCCAGGAAAGAGAAGCCAGTACTTC. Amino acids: CASSPGKRSQYF.

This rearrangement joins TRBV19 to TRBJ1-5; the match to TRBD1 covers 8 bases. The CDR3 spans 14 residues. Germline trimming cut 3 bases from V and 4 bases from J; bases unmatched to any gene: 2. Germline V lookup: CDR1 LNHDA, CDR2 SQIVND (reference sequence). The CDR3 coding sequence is TGTGCCAGTAGTATCACAGGGGGGAATCAGCCCCAGCATTTT. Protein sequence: CASSITGGNQPQHF. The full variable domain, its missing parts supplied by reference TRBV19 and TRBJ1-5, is DGGITQSPKYLFRKEGQNVTLSCEQNLNHDAMYWYRQDPGQGLRLIYYSQIVNDFQKGDIAEGYSVSREKKESFPLTVTSAQKNPTAFYLCASSITGGNQPQHFGDGTRLSIL.

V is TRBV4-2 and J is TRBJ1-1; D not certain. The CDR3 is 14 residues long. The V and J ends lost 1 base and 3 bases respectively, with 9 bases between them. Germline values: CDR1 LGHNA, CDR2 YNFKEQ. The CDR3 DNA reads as TGTGCCAGCAGCCAAGGGAGTGGGTACACTGAAGCTTTCTTT. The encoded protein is CASSQGSGYTEAFF.

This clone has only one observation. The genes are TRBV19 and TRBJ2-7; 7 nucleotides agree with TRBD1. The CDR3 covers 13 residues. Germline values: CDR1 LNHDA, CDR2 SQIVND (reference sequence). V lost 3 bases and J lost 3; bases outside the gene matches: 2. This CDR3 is CASSIRQGYEQYF. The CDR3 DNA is TGTGCCAGTAGTATCCGACAGGGCTACGAGCAGTACTTC. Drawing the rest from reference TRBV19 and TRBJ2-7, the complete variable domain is DGGITQSPKYLFRKEGQNVTLSCEQNLNHDAMYWYRQDPGQGLRLIYYSQIVNDFQKGDIAEGYSVSREKKESFPLTVTSAQKNPTAFYLCASSIRQGYEQYFGPGTRLTVT.

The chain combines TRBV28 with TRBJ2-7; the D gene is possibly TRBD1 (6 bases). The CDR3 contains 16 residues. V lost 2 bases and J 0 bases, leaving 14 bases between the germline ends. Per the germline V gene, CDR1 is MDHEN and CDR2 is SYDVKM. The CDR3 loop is CASSLQGDINSYEQYF. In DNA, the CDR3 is TGTGCCAGCAGTTTACAAGGGGACATCAACTCCTACGAGCAGTACTTC.

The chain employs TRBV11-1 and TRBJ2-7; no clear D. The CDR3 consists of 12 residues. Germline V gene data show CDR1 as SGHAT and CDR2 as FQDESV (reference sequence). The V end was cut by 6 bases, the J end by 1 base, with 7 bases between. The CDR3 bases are TGTGCCAGCAGTCGGGTTTCCTACGAGCAGTACTTC. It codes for CASSRVSYEQYF. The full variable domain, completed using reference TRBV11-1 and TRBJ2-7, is EAEVAQSPRYKITEKSQAVAFWCDPISGHATLYWYRQILGQGPELLVQFQDESVVDDSQLPKDRFSAERLKGVDSTLKIQPAELGDSAMYLCASSRVSYEQYFGPGTRLTVT.

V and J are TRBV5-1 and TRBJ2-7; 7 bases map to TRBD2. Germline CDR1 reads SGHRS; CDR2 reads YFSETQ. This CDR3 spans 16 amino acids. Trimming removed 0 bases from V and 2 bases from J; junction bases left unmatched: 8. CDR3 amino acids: CASSLGPSGRAYEQYF. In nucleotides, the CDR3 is TGCGCCAGCAGCTTGGGCCCTAGCGGTCGAGCCTACGAGCAGTACTTC.

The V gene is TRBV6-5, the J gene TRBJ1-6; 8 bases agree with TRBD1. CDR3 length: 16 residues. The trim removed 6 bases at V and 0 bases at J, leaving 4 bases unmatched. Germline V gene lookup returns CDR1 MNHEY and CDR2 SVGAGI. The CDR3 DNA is TGTGCCAGCAGGTACAGGGGGAGCTCCTATAATTCACCCCTCCACTTT. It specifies CASRYRGSSYNSPLHF.

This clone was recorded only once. The CDR3 loop is CASSYSRQRWTQYF. The CDR3 DNA reads as TGTGCCAGCAGTTACTCGAGGCAGCGCTGGACCCAGTACTTC. This rearrangement joins TRBV6-2 or TRBV6-3 to TRBJ2-5; D ambiguous. V was shortened by 0 bases and J by 7 bases, with 12 bases between the two germline ends. The germline CDR1 and CDR2 sequences are MNHEY and SVGEGT. This CDR3 is 14 amino acids long.

As DNA, the CDR3 is TGTGCCAGCAGCGCCCGGAGCGGTGACTACGAGCAGTACTTC. It encodes CASSARSGDYEQYF. The J gene is TRBJ2-7, the V gene TRBV13, with D possibly TRBD2 on 5 matching bases. The CDR3 loop spans 14 amino acids. V was cut by 5 bases and J by 3 bases, with 14 bases left in between. CDR1 and CDR2 (germline): PRHDT, FYEKMQ (reference sequence).

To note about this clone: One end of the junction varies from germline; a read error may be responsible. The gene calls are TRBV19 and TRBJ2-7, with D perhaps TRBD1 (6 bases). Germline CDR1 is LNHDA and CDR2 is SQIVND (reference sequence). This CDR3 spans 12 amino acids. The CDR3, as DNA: TGTGCCAGTAGTATAACTCAATACAGGGTCGGCTTC. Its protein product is CASSITQYRVGF. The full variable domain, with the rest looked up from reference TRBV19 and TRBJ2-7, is DGGITQSPKYLFRKEGQNVTLSCEQNLNHDAMYWYRQDPGQGLRLIYYSQIVNDFQKGDIAEGYSVSREKKESFPLTVTSAQKNPTAFYLCASSITQYRVGFGPGTRLTVT.

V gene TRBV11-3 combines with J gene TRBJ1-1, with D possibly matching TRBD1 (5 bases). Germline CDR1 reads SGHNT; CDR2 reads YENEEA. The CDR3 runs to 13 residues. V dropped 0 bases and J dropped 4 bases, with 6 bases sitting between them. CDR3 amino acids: CASSLDRVTEAFF. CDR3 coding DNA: TGTGCCAGCAGCTTAGACAGGGTCACTGAAGCTTTCTTT.

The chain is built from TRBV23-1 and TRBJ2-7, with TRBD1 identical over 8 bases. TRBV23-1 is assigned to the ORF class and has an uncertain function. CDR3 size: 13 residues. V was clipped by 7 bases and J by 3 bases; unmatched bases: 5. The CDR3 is CASTTGTGYEQYF. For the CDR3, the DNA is TGCGCCAGCACCACCGGGACAGGCTACGAGCAGTACTTC.

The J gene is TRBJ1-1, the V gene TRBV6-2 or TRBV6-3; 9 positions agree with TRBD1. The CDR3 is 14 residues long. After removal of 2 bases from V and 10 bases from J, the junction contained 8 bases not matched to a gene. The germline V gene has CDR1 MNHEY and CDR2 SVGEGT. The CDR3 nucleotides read TGTGCCAGCAGTTACATTGGACAGGGGAATCGAGCTTTCTTT. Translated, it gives CASSYIGQGNRAFF.

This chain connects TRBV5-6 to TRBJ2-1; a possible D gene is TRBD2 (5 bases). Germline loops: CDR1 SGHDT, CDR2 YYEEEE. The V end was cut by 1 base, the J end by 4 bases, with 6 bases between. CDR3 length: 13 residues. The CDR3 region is CASSLRTYNEQFF. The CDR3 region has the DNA TGTGCCAGCAGCTTGAGGACTTACAATGAGCAGTTCTTC.

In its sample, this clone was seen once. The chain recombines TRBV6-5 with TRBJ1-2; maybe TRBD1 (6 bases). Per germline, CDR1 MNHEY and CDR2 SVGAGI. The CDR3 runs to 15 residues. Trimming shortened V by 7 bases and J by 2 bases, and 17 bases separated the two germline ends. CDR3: CASTLTAGANYGYTF. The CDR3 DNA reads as TGTGCCAGCACCCTAACAGCAGGGGCGAACTATGGCTACACCTTC.

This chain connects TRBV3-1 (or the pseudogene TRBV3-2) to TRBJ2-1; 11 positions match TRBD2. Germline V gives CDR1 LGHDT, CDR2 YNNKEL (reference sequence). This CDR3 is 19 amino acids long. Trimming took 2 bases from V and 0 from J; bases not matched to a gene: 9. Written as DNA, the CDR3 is TGTGCCAGCAGCCAATATACTAGCGGGGGTGTGTCCTCCTACAATGAGCAGTTCTTC. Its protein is CASSQYTSGGVSSYNEQFF.

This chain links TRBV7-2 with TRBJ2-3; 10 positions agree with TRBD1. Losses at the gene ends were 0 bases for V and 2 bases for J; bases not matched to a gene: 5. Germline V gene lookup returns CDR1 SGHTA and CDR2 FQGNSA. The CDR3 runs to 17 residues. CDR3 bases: TGTGCCAGCAGCTTAGCGCCGACAGGGGGCTTCACAGATACGCAGTATTTT. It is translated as CASSLAPTGGFTDTQYF.

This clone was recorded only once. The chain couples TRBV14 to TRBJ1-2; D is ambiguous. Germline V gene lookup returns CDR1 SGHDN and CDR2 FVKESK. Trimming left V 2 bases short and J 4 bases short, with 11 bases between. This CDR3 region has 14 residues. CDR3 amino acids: CASSQQAGTYGYTF. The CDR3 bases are TGTGCCAGCAGCCAACAGGCAGGAACCTATGGCTACACCTTC.

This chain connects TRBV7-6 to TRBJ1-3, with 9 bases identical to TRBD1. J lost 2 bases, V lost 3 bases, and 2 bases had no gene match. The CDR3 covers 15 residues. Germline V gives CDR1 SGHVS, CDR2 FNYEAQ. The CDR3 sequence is CASSLGTGPGNTIYF. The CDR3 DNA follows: TGTGCCAGCAGCTTGGGGACAGGGCCTGGAAACACCATATATTTT.

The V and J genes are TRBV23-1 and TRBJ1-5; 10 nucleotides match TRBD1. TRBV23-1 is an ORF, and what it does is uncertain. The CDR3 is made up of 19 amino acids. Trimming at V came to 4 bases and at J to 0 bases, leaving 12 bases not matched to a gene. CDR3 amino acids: CASSLPGQGVKNSNQPQHF. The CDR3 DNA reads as TGCGCCAGCAGTCTTCCAGGACAGGGGGTAAAAAATAGCAATCAGCCCCAGCATTTT.

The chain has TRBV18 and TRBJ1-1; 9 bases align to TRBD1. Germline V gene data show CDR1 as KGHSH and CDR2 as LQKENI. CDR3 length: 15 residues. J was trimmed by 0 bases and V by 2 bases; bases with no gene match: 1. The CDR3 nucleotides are TGTGCCAGCTCACCAGGACAGGGGCTGAACACTGAAGCTTTCTTT. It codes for CASSPGQGLNTEAFF.

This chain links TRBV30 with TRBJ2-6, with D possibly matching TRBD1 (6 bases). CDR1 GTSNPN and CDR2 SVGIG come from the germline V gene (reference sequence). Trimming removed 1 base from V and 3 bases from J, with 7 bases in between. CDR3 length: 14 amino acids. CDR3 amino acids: CAWSAGVGANVLTF. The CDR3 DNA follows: TGTGCCTGGAGTGCAGGGGTTGGGGCCAACGTCCTGACTTTC.